This section outlines one T cell receptor beta chain sequence together with its context. Using its own MiXCR run on the RT-PCR reads, TCRdb lists one record per CDR3 protein. In the table there are about 160,000 distinct CDR3 sequences, roughly 31% of which are singletons. The data were obtained in a study of patients and donors after allogeneic stem cell transplantation. Looked up from germline, CDR1 is MGHRA and CDR2 is YSYEKL. The V end lost 0 bases, the J end lost 5 bases, and 14 bases lay between the germline ends. The CDR3 extends over 15 amino acids. The material sequenced was blood, either unsorted or a sorted T cell fraction (not recorded which). The TCR comes from a human donor who was either an allogeneic HSCT recipient or a stem cell or donor lymphocyte infusion donor (not recorded which). It is not recorded whose cells these are; they may come from a transplant donor. The chain joins TRBV4-1 to TRBJ2-7, with D unresolved. This chain's CDR3 is CASSQDGQTPDEQYF. The CDR3 DNA follows: TGCGCCAGCAGCCAAGATGGCCAGACACCTGACGAGCAGTACTTC.